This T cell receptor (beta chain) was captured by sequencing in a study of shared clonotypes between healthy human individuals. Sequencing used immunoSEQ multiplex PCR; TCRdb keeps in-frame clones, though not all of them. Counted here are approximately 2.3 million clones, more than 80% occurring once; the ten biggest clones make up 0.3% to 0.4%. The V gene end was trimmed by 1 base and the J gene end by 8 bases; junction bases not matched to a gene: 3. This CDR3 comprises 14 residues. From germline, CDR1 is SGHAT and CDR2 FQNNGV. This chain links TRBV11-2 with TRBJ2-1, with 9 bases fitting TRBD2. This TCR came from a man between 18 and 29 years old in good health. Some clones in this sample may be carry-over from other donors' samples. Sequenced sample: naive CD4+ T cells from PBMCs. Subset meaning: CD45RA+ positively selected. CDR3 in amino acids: CASSLGTSEDEQFF. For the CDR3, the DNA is TGTGCCAGCAGCTTAGGGACTAGCGAAGATGAGCAGTTCTTC.